A selection of T cell receptor beta chains follows, all from one sample in a study of T-cell reconstitution after alpha-beta-depleted transplantation in children. TCRdb analysed the PCR reads with MiXCR anew, one entry per CDR3 protein. Of some 460,000 distinct CDR3 sequences in the sample, about 17% were seen once. The specimen comprised PBMCs, mostly from graft donor cells, sampled 360 days after TCRalphabeta/CD19-depleted stem cell transplant. These receptors were collected from a boy under two years old who had a stem cell transplant for Wiskott-Aldrich syndrome, so the T cells may come from the graft donor. Each CDR3 is given with its conserved first and last residue. A D gene is named only where the DNA matches it firmly. The size entry is marked missing in some rows and otherwise reads once, few, many or a size class.

D gene,CDR3 length,clone size,V gene,J gene,CDR3 protein,CDR3 DNA
TRBD1,15,-,TRBV10-3,TRBJ2-7,CAISDRGQNSYEQYF,TGTGCCATCAGTGACCGGGGACAGAACTCCTACGAGCAGTACTTC
TRBD2,16,-,TRBV20-1,TRBJ2-3,CSARDLAGAGTDTQYF,TGCAGTGCTAGAGATCTTGCGGGAGCTGGCACAGATACGCAGTATTTT
TRBD1,16,-,TRBV12-3/TRBV12-4,TRBJ2-2,CASSLGQDPNTGELFF,TGTGCCAGCAGTCTTGGACAGGATCCGAACACCGGGGAGCTGTTTTTT
TRBD1,16,-,TRBV5-1,TRBJ2-1,CASSLESGTGLHEQFF,TGCGCCAGCAGCTTGGAATCCGGGACAGGGTTACATGAGCAGTTCTTC
TRBD1,14,-,TRBV5-1,TRBJ2-7,CASSYGQGASEQYF,TGCGCCAGCAGTTACGGACAGGGGGCTAGCGAGCAGTACTTC
-,14,few,TRBV5-1,TRBJ2-7,CASSLEGVYYEQYF,TGCGCCAGCAGCTTGGAGGGGGTCTACTACGAGCAGTACTTC
-,12,-,TRBV10-3,TRBJ2-3,CANSGGTDTQYF,TGTGCTAACTCCGGGGGCACAGATACGCAGTATTTT
TRBD2,17,few,TRBV2,TRBJ2-1,CASSETPEVAGDNEQFF,TGTGCCAGCAGTGAAACCCCTGAAGTAGCGGGGGACAATGAGCAGTTCTTC
-,14,few,TRBV29-1,TRBJ1-4,CSVAAAGPNEKLFF,TGCAGCGTGGCCGCAGCGGGGCCTAATGAAAAACTGTTTTTT
-,16,-,TRBV12-3/TRBV12-4,TRBJ1-5,CASRPTGSNSNQPQHF,TGTGCCAGCAGGCCCACAGGGTCCAATAGCAATCAGCCCCAGCATTTT
TRBD1,16,-,TRBV11-3,TRBJ1-1,CASSASHRDREPEAFF,TGTGCCAGCAGCGCATCTCACCGGGACAGAGAGCCTGAAGCTTTCTTT
-,16,-,TRBV6-1,TRBJ2-3,CASSAYLDPMRDTQYF,TGTGCCAGCAGTGCCTACCTGGACCCTATGAGAGATACGCAGTATTTT
-,15,-,TRBV12-3/TRBV12-4,TRBJ2-1,CASSSELSSYNELFF,TGTGCCAGCAGTTCGGAGCTGAGCTCCTACAATGAGCTGTTCTTC
TRBD2,17,-,TRBV12-3/TRBV12-4,TRBJ2-1,CASSLRLAGGPGNEQFF,TGTGCCAGCAGTTTGCGACTAGCGGGAGGGCCGGGCAATGAGCAGTTCTTC
TRBD1,15,-,TRBV3-1,TRBJ2-2,CASSRRTGNAGELFF,TGTGCCAGCAGCAGAAGGACAGGGAACGCCGGGGAGCTGTTTTTT
-,13,-,TRBV5-5,TRBJ1-1,CASSPIVNTEAFF,TGTGCCAGCAGCCCAATAGTGAACACTGAAGCTTTCTTT
TRBD1,16,-,TRBV5-1,TRBJ2-3,CASSRPTDRGLDTQYF,TGCGCCAGCAGCCGACCCACGGACAGGGGGCTTGATACGCAGTATTTT
-,15,-,TRBV12-3/TRBV12-4,TRBJ2-4,CASSEADSRRNIQYF,TGTGCCAGCAGCGAAGCGGACAGCCGCCGAAACATTCAGTACTTC
TRBD2,15,few,TRBV20-1,TRBJ2-7,CSARVLAGALKGQYF,TGCAGTGCTAGGGTACTAGCGGGGGCCCTCAAGGGGCAGTACTTC
-,16,many,TRBV5-1,TRBJ2-5,CASSTARGLFGETQYF,TGCGCCAGCAGCACTGCCCGAGGACTCTTCGGAGAGACCCAGTACTTC
-,14,-,TRBV20-1,TRBJ2-7,CSARGSLTGHEQYF,TGCAGTGCTAGAGGCAGCCTTACAGGGCACGAGCAGTACTTC
-,15,-,TRBV5-5,TRBJ1-5,CASSLVGTLDQPQHF,TGTGCCAGCAGCTTGGTGGGGACGTTGGACCAGCCCCAGCATTTT
TRBD2,15,-,TRBV7-6,TRBJ2-1,CASSLDGTTDNEQFF,TGTGCCAGCAGCTTAGACGGGACTACGGACAATGAGCAGTTCTTC
-,14,few,TRBV11-3,TRBJ2-1,CASSLQGLDNEQFF,TGTGCCAGCAGCTTACAGGGTTTGGACAATGAGCAGTTCTTC
-,14,-,TRBV5-1,TRBJ2-5,CASMIQGLQETQYF,TGCGCCAGCATGATACAGGGACTCCAAGAGACCCAGTACTTC
-,14,once,TRBV7-9,TRBJ2-7,CASSLQQASYEQYF,TGTGCCAGCAGCCTCCAGCAGGCCTCCTACGAGCAGTACTTC
TRBD1,17,few,TRBV12-3/TRBV12-4,TRBJ1-5,CASSLFGTVLPDQPQHF,TGTGCCAGCAGTTTGTTCGGGACAGTTCTTCCGGATCAGCCCCAGCATTTT
-,15,many,TRBV12-3/TRBV12-4,TRBJ2-1,CASRTGTRAYSEQFF,TGTGCCAGCAGAACTGGGACTCGCGCCTACAGTGAGCAGTTCTTC
TRBD1,14,-,TRBV10-1,TRBJ1-1,CASSARTGDTEAFF,TGCGCCAGCAGTGCTCGGACAGGGGACACTGAAGCTTTCTTT
-,14,-,TRBV4-1,TRBJ1-1,CASSQEGGNTEAFF,TGCGCCAGCAGCCAAGAGGGGGGGAACACTGAAGCTTTCTTT
TRBD1,15,few,TRBV4-3,TRBJ2-5,CASSHGTGTQETQYF,TGCGCCAGCAGCCACGGGACAGGGACTCAAGAGACCCAGTACTTC
-,14,-,TRBV5-1,TRBJ2-3,CASSLGVTEDTQYF,TGCGCCAGCAGCTTGGGGGTTACCGAAGATACGCAGTATTTT
-,16,many,TRBV5-1,TRBJ2-7,CASSFLGQSLASEQYF,TGCGCCAGCAGCTTCCTGGGGCAGTCCTTAGCATCCGAGCAGTACTTC
-,15,few,TRBV12-3/TRBV12-4,TRBJ2-7,CASTLSWGAVYEQYF,TGTGCCAGCACCCTTTCTTGGGGCGCGGTGTACGAGCAGTACTTC
-,14,-,TRBV5-1,TRBJ1-1,CASSRGGLNTEAFF,TGCGCCAGCAGCAGGGGTGGGCTGAACACTGAAGCTTTCTTT
TRBD2,15,-,TRBV7-2,TRBJ2-7,CASSLGLAAYYEQYF,TGTGCCAGCAGCTTAGGACTAGCGGCCTACTACGAGCAGTACTTC
-,13,few,TRBV20-1,TRBJ1-5,CSGTGSGNQPQHF,TGCAGTGGGACGGGCAGCGGCAATCAGCCCCAGCATTTT
TRBD1,16,-,TRBV11-3,TRBJ2-4,CASSSGQLIAKNIQYF,TGTGCCAGCAGCTCGGGACAGCTCATCGCCAAAAACATTCAGTACTTC
-,15,few,TRBV12-3/TRBV12-4,TRBJ1-5,CASSSDREVDQPQHF,TGTGCCAGCAGCTCTGACCGGGAAGTTGATCAGCCCCAGCATTTT
-,15,few,TRBV13,TRBJ2-1,CASSFLQQGYNEQFF,TGTGCCAGCAGCTTTTTGCAGCAGGGCTACAATGAGCAGTTCTTC
-,16,-,TRBV5-1,TRBJ2-7,CASSLGARGAFYEQYF,TGCGCCAGCAGCTTGGGCGCCAGGGGGGCCTTCTACGAGCAGTACTTC
-,13,many,TRBV12-3/TRBV12-4,TRBJ2-1,CASSLRGYNEQFF,TGTGCCAGCAGTCTGAGGGGGTACAATGAGCAGTTCTTC